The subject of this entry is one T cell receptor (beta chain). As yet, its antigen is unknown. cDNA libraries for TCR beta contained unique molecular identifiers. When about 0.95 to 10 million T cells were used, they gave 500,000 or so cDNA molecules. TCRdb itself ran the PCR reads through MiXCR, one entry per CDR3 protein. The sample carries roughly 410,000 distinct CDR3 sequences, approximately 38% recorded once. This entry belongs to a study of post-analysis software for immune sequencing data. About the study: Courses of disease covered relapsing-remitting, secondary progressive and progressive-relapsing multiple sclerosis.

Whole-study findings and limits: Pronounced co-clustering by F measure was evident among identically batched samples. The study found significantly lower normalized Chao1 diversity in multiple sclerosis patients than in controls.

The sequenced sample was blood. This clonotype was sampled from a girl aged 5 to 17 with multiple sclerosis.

CDR3 loop: CASSLGTGPYEKLYF. The CDR3 nucleotides are TGTGCCAGCAGCTTAGGGACAGGGCCTTACGAAAAACTGTATTTT. This rearrangement joins TRBV7-9 to TRBJ2-3; 8 positions agree with TRBD1. With 1 base clipped from V and 14 bases from J, the junction kept 14 bases outside the gene matches. This CDR3 region has 15 residues. Germline V CDR1 and CDR2: SEHNR, FQNEAQ (reference sequence).